The clone carrying this T cell receptor (beta chain) was counted ten times or more. CD8+CD57+ cell expansion had been shown by flow cytometry in patients chosen for sequencing. The CDR3 contains 15 residues. Per the germline V gene, CDR1 is MGHDK and CDR2 is SYGVNS. The V end lost 4 bases, the J end lost 0 bases, and 12 bases lay between the germline ends. This sample is drawn from a study of CD8+CD57+ T cells in acquired aplastic anemia. The use of genomic DNA as template underpinned the TCR beta VDJ and CDR3 profiling. From the reads, TCRdb called clonotypes with MiXCR, one entry per CDR3 protein. The data hold 160,000 or so distinct CDR3 sequences, with around half observed a single time.

Sequencing used sorted CD4+, CD8+, or CD8+CD57+ T cells (not recorded which) from PBMCs. This receptor was taken from a human donor with aplastic anemia. The V call is TRBV25-1, the J call TRBJ1-1; possible D gene TRBD1, 5 bases. For the CDR3, the DNA is TGTGCCAGCAGTGGACCAGGGCTCGTGAACACTGAAGCTTTCTTT. Its translation is CASSGPGLVNTEAFF.